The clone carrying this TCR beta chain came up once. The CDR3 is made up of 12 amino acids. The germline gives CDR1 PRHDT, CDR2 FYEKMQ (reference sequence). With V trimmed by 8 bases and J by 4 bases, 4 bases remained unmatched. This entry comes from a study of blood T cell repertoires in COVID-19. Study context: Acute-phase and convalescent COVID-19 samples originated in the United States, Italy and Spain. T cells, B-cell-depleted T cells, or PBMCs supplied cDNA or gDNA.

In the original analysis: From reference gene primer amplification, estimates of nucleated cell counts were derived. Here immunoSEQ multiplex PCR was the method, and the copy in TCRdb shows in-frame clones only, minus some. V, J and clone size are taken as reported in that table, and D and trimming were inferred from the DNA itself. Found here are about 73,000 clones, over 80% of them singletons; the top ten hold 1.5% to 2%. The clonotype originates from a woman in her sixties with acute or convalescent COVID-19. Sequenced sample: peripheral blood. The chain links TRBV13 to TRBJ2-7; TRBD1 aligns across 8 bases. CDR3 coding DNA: TGTGCCAGCGGACAGGGAATGTACGAGCAGTACTTC. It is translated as CASGQGMYEQYF.